The T cell receptor beta chain described here comes from a study of radiation and T cells in renal cell carcinoma. Overall study findings and caveats: In blood, top tumor clones expanded by 2 weeks, shrinking by 4. Baseline intratumoral clonotype presence is unknown without pretreatment biopsies.

Using immunoSEQ multiplex PCR, the repertoire was profiled, and TCRdb retains in-frame clones only, with some absent. The sample has approximately 63,000 clones, 65% to 80% seen once; the top ten hold roughly 8%. Documented time point: baseline pretreatment blood. This sample's treatment: 15 Gy SBRT to primary tumor, nephrectomy 4 weeks later. The patient's renal cell carcinoma had clear cell pathology. Turning to this clone: As yet, its antigen is unknown.

The CDR3 has 13 residues. The germline V and J ends were trimmed by 5 bases and 10 bases, with 15 bases remaining between them. Germline V lookup: CDR1 SGHTA, CDR2 FQGNSA. V gene TRBV7-2 combines with J gene TRBJ2-4; tentatively, D is TRBD2 (6 bases). Sequenced material: blood, taken from a patient whose treatment included radiotherapy and nephrectomy. This sequence originates from a man aged 60 to 69 with renal cell carcinoma. Written as DNA, the CDR3 is TGTGCCAGCAGCCAGTCGGAGGGAAGTATTCAGTACTTC. This codes for CASSQSEGSIQYF.